Each of the 8 T cell receptor beta chains below was sequenced from the same sample in a study of beta chain features in type 1 diabetes. The investigators reverse transcribed all of the isolated RNA, so they sequenced expressed TCRB transcripts. TCRdb keeps only in-frame clones here, not all; method: immunoSEQ multiplex PCR. The table records approximately 470,000 clones, about 30% of them present only once. The sequenced sample consisted of naive CD4+ T cells from blood. Receptor source: a man younger than 30 in good health.

This clone showed up just a few times. The CDR3 is CAWSRGSSYNEQFF. The CDR3 DNA is TGTGCCTGGAGTCGCGGGAGCTCCTACAATGAGCAGTTCTTC. The rearrangement joins TRBV30 to TRBJ2-1; 7 nucleotides agree with TRBD2. Germline values: CDR1 GTSNPN, CDR2 SVGIG (reference sequence). This CDR3 comprises 14 residues. J lost 0 bases, V lost 2 bases, and 1 base had no gene match.

This clone has more than one count but fewer than ten. V is TRBV30 and J is TRBJ2-5, with D uncertain. Germline-derived CDR1 and CDR2 are GTSNPN and SVGIG (reference sequence). V shed 2 bases and J shed 3 bases, with 16 bases lying between them. There are 15 residues in the CDR3. As DNA, the CDR3 is TGTGCCTGGAGTCTTAATTGGCAGGTGAAAGAGACCCAGTACTTC. Its translation: CAWSLNWQVKETQYF.

The chain joins TRBV11-1 to TRBJ2-1, with D tentatively TRBD1 (5 bases). The CDR3 is 15 residues long. Germline CDR1 and CDR2: SGHAT and FQDESV (reference sequence). Trimming took off 4 bases at V and 7 bases at J, with 17 bases between the two ends. The CDR3 here is CASSSYTTVSNEQFF. For the CDR3, the DNA is TGTGCCAGCAGCTCTTACACGACAGTTTCAAATGAGCAGTTCTTC.

Only a few counts were recorded for this clone. The chain joins TRBV30 to TRBJ2-1; possibly TRBD1 for D (5 bases). This CDR3 comprises 12 residues. The germline V gene encodes CDR1 GTSNPN and CDR2 SVGIG (reference sequence). V gave up 2 bases and J gave up 8 bases, with 10 bases separating them. The CDR3 sequence is CAWSRGFDEQFF. The CDR3 DNA reads as TGTGCCTGGAGTAGGGGATTTGATGAGCAGTTCTTC.

This clone appeared once. CDR3 nucleotides: TGCGCCAGCAGCTGGTCCCTTAGCGGGAGCTCCTACAATGAGCAGTTCTTC. Protein sequence: CASSWSLSGSSYNEQFF. The V gene is TRBV4-3, the J gene TRBJ2-1, with 9 bases matching TRBD2. The CDR3 sequence is 17 residues long. V shed 5 bases, J shed 0 bases, and the junction held 8 bases outside the gene matches. In germline, CDR1 is LGHNA, CDR2 YSLEER.

This chain links TRBV5-4 with TRBJ2-3, with 9 bases lining up with TRBD1. The CDR3 is 17 residues long. Germline V gene data show CDR1 as SGHNT and CDR2 as YYREEE (reference sequence). V lost 3 bases, J lost 4 bases, and 12 bases stayed unmatched. The CDR3: CASSSKMSGTGSDTQYF. The CDR3 DNA reads as TGTGCCAGCAGCTCGAAAATGTCCGGGACAGGGTCAGATACGCAGTATTTT. Supplemented by reference TRBV5-4 and TRBJ2-3, the full variable domain reads ETGVTQSPTHLIKTRGQQVTLRCSSQSGHNTVSWYQQALGQGPQFIFQYYREEENGRGNFPPRFSGLQFPNYSSELNVNALELDDSALYLCASSSKMSGTGSDTQYFGPGTRLTVL.

The rearrangement joins TRBV7-9 to TRBJ2-1, with a possible D match to TRBD2 (5 bases). Trimming stripped 0 bases from V and 2 bases from J, with 8 bases between. The CDR3 has 15 residues. CDR1 is SEHNR, CDR2 FQNEAQ, per germline (reference sequence). CDR3 sequence: CASSLAGAPYNEQFF. CDR3 in DNA: TGTGCCAGCAGCTTAGCGGGAGCCCCCTACAATGAGCAGTTCTTC.

The chain carries TRBV14 and TRBJ2-1; TRBD1 is a possible D gene (6 bases). Germline CDR1 is SGHDN and CDR2 is FVKESK. The V end was cut by 1 base, the J end by 5 bases, with 12 bases between. CDR3 length equals 15 residues. The CDR3 DNA sequence: TGTGCCAGCAGCCAAGGCCGGACAGATAACAATGAGCAGTTCTTC. It yields the protein CASSQGRTDNNEQFF.